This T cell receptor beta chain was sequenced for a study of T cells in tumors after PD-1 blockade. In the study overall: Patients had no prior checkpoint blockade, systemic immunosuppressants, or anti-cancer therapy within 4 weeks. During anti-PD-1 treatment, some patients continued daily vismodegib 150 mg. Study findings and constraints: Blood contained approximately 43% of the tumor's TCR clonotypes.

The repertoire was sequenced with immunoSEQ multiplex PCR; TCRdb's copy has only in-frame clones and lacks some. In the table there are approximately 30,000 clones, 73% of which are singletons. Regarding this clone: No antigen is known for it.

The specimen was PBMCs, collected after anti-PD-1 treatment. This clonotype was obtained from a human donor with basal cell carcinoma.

The CDR3 bases are TGTGCCAGCAGTCCCGGGACTAGCGGGTTGAGTGAGCAGTTCTTC. It translates to CASSPGTSGLSEQFF. The rearrangement uses TRBV2 and TRBJ2-1; 12 positions match TRBD2. Germline CDR1 is SNHLY and CDR2 is FYNNEI. V shed 5 bases and J 9 bases; nucleotides not matched to a gene: 8. The CDR3 has 15 residues. Full variable domain (missing parts from reference TRBV2 and TRBJ2-1): EPEVTQTPSHQVTQMGQEVILRCVPISNHLYFYWYRQILGQKVEFLVSFYNNEISEKSEIFDDQFSVERPDGSNFTLKIRSTKLEDSAMYFCASSPGTSGLSEQFFGPGTRLTVL.